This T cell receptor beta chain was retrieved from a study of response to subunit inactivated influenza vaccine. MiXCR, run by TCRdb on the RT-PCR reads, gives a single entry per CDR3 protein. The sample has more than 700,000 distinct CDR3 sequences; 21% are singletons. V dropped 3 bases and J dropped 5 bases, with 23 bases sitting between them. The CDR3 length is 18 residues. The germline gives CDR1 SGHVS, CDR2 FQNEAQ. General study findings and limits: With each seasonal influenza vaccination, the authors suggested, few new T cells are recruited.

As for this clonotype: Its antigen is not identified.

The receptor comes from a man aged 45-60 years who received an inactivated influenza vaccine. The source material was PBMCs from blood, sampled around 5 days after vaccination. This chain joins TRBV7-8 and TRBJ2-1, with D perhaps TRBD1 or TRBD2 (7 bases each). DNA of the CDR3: TGTGCCAGCAGCTTTGCCCGGGTCAGACAGGGACTAAACAATGAGCAGTTCTTC. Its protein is CASSFARVRQGLNNEQFF.